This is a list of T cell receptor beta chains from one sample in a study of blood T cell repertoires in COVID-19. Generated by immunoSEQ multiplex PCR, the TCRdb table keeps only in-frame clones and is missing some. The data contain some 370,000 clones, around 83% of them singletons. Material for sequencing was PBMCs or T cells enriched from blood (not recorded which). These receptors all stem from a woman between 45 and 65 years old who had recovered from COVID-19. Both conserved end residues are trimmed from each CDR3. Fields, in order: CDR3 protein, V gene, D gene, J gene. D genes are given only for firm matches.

CDR3: ASSTGQKTGILLDEKLF
V: TRBV18
D: -
J: TRBJ1-4

CDR3: ASSKDRASTEAF
V: TRBV9
D: TRBD1
J: TRBJ1-1

CDR3: ASSEDGSRYNEQF
V: TRBV6-1
D: -
J: TRBJ2-1

CDR3: AWTEDSSYNEQF
V: TRBV30
D: -
J: TRBJ2-1

CDR3: ASSLRGGAWETQY
V: TRBV7-2
D: TRBD2
J: TRBJ2-5

CDR3: AWSSGQFGTEAF
V: TRBV30
D: TRBD1
J: TRBJ1-1

CDR3: ASSFESGFYNEQF
V: TRBV5-1
D: -
J: TRBJ2-1

CDR3: ASRLDFRHDYEQY
V: TRBV12-2
D: -
J: TRBJ2-7

CDR3: ATSRGPSMVRGYT
V: TRBV15
D: -
J: TRBJ1-2

CDR3: ASSRGQGTGGYT
V: TRBV11-2
D: TRBD1
J: TRBJ1-2

CDR3: ASSLGFTYEQY
V: TRBV5-6
D: -
J: TRBJ2-7

CDR3: ASSYSDRGIYGYT
V: TRBV6-5
D: TRBD1
J: TRBJ1-2

CDR3: ASSPGDTRGYT
V: TRBV12-3/TRBV12-4
D: -
J: TRBJ1-2

CDR3: ASSLQGDAEAF
V: TRBV19
D: TRBD1
J: TRBJ1-1

CDR3: ASSLGGLSTDTQY
V: TRBV11-3
D: TRBD2
J: TRBJ2-3

CDR3: ASSPGTGFGYT
V: TRBV12-3/TRBV12-4
D: TRBD1
J: TRBJ1-2

CDR3: ASSGFLGLGTGGYT
V: TRBV18
D: -
J: TRBJ1-2

CDR3: ASSSSNSPH
V: TRBV5-6
D: -
J: TRBJ1-2

CDR3: ASRGGPYEQY
V: TRBV2
D: -
J: TRBJ2-7

CDR3: SAKRGEKLF
V: TRBV20-1
D: -
J: TRBJ1-4

CDR3: ASSLDREKVDYEQY
V: TRBV7-8
D: -
J: TRBJ2-7

CDR3: ASSVEPGMGNTIY
V: TRBV9
D: -
J: TRBJ1-3

CDR3: ASSPPDSISGNTIY
V: TRBV4-1
D: -
J: TRBJ1-3

CDR3: AWRLTAGNEKLF
V: TRBV30
D: -
J: TRBJ1-4

CDR3: ASSFSNRENTEAF
V: TRBV7-9
D: -
J: TRBJ1-1

CDR3: ASGRGEMNTEAF
V: TRBV3-1/TRBV3-2
D: -
J: TRBJ1-1

CDR3: ASGQGGTNEKLF
V: TRBV19
D: TRBD1
J: TRBJ1-4

CDR3: ASSPTGIGTGELF
V: TRBV18
D: -
J: TRBJ2-2

CDR3: ASSEALGTGHYGYT
V: TRBV6-1
D: TRBD1
J: TRBJ1-2

CDR3: AWSREMNEQF
V: TRBV30
D: -
J: TRBJ2-1

CDR3: ASSLGQGATEAF
V: TRBV5-1
D: TRBD1
J: TRBJ1-1

CDR3: ASSIGGGAGSYEQY
V: TRBV19
D: -
J: TRBJ2-7

CDR3: ASSLDRGTEAF
V: TRBV5-1
D: -
J: TRBJ1-1

CDR3: ASSSGRNRLENTIY
V: TRBV5-8
D: -
J: TRBJ1-3

CDR3: SVEVGETQY
V: TRBV29-1
D: -
J: TRBJ2-5

CDR3: ASSLDRGRVNEQF
V: TRBV5-4
D: TRBD1
J: TRBJ2-1

CDR3: AWSPDNYQPQH
V: TRBV30
D: -
J: TRBJ1-5

CDR3: ASSLSSTDGYT
V: TRBV12-3/TRBV12-4
D: -
J: TRBJ1-2

CDR3: ASTSSGQGGYGYT
V: TRBV28
D: TRBD1
J: TRBJ1-2

CDR3: ASSSRLQGGLNYGYT
V: TRBV5-6
D: TRBD1
J: TRBJ1-2

CDR3: ASTKEGTGIHEAF
V: TRBV6-5
D: TRBD1
J: TRBJ1-1

CDR3: ATSGEQGFSYNEQF
V: TRBV15
D: TRBD1
J: TRBJ2-1

CDR3: ASSRWDTYEQY
V: TRBV14
D: -
J: TRBJ2-7

CDR3: AWSTSGQPNTEAF
V: TRBV30
D: -
J: TRBJ1-1

CDR3: ASSLQGRTEAF
V: TRBV7-2
D: -
J: TRBJ1-1

CDR3: ASSPPGVSFETQY
V: TRBV18
D: -
J: TRBJ2-5

CDR3: ASSQGPGREQY
V: TRBV4-3
D: -
J: TRBJ2-7

CDR3: ASSHGLAGGPETQY
V: TRBV11-3
D: TRBD2
J: TRBJ2-5

CDR3: ASRQGTNTGELF
V: TRBV7-3
D: TRBD1
J: TRBJ2-2

CDR3: ASRETGLATEAF
V: TRBV13
D: -
J: TRBJ1-1

CDR3: ASSQATSGYNEQF
V: TRBV3-1/TRBV3-2
D: TRBD2
J: TRBJ2-1

CDR3: ASTWTGTSGNTIY
V: TRBV5-6
D: TRBD1
J: TRBJ1-3

CDR3: ASSLDFSGGNQF
V: TRBV7-3
D: TRBD2
J: TRBJ2-1